A single sample gave rise to the 6 T cell receptor beta chains below, sequenced in a study of shared clonotypes between healthy human individuals. The repertoire was sequenced with immunoSEQ multiplex PCR; TCRdb's copy has only in-frame clones and lacks some. The sample consists of approximately 640,000 clones, around 90% of them appearing once. The sample taken for sequencing was memory CD8+ T cells from PBMCs. Subset denoted: CD45RO+ cells pooled with CCR7-negative TemRA cells. These receptors were taken from a young man in good health. Some clones in this sample may be carry-over from other donors' samples.

J is TRBJ2-2 and V is TRBV6-5; D unresolved. V was shortened by 2 bases and J by 7 bases, with 14 bases between the two germline ends. Germline lookup yields CDR1 MNHEY and CDR2 SVGAGI. The CDR3 spans 15 residues. DNA for the CDR3: TGTGCCAGCAGTTACCACCCTGCGGCCAACGGGGAGCTGTTTTTT. Residues: CASSYHPAANGELFF.

This chain uses TRBV7-8 with TRBJ1-5; no reliable D call. Germline V gene data show CDR1 as SGHVS and CDR2 as FQNEAQ. The length of the CDR3 is 14 residues. Trimming removed 2 bases from V and 5 bases from J, with 10 bases in between. The CDR3 DNA reads TGTGCCAGCAGCTTAAGTCTGATGGATCAGCCCCAGCATTTT. It specifies CASSLSLMDQPQHF.

The chain couples TRBV7-3 to TRBJ2-1; 7 bases line up with TRBD2. This CDR3 comprises 17 residues. With 5 bases clipped from V and 10 bases from J, the junction kept 20 bases outside the gene matches. In germline, CDR1 is SGHTA, CDR2 FQGTGA. The CDR3 is CASSRLTSARGMAEQFF. The CDR3 bases are TGTGCCAGCAGCCGACTAACTAGCGCCCGCGGTATGGCGGAGCAGTTCTTC. The variable domain in full, completed from reference TRBV7-3 and TRBJ2-1, reads GAGVSQTPSNKVTEKGKYVELRCDPISGHTALYWYRQSLGQGPEFLIYFQGTGAADDSGLPNDRFFAVRPEGSVSTLKIQRTERGDSAVYLCASSRLTSARGMAEQFFGPGTRLTVL.

The chain uses TRBV19 and TRBJ1-4; D remains ambiguous. Germline V lookup: CDR1 LNHDA, CDR2 SQIVND (reference sequence). V was pared by 4 bases and J by 2 bases, with 8 bases between. There are 14 residues in the CDR3. In nucleotides, the CDR3 is TGTGCCAGTAGTAGGAGGGCTACTAATGAAAAACTGTTTTTT. This codes for CASSRRATNEKLFF. Supplemented by reference TRBV19 and TRBJ1-4, the full variable domain reads DGGITQSPKYLFRKEGQNVTLSCEQNLNHDAMYWYRQDPGQGLRLIYYSQIVNDFQKGDIAEGYSVSREKKESFPLTVTSAQKNPTAFYLCASSRRATNEKLFFGSGTQLSVL.

The CDR3 DNA sequence: TGTGCCAGCAGCGTAGACGGAGGGACCGCAGATACGCAGTATTTT. Its translation: CASSVDGGTADTQYF. The V call is TRBV9, the J call TRBJ2-3, with a weak D call TRBD2 (6 bases). V lost 0 bases and J 4 bases, leaving 12 bases between the germline ends. Looked up from germline, CDR1 is SGDLS and CDR2 is YYNGEE. The CDR3 totals 15 residues.

A remark on this clone: The sample contains more than one DNA sequence encoding this CDR3. The rearrangement uses TRBV2 and TRBJ2-7; 13 nucleotides match TRBD2. V lost 6 bases and J lost 3; bases outside the gene matches: 8. Germline V lookup: CDR1 SNHLY, CDR2 FYNNEI. CDR3 size: 16 residues. CDR3 region: CASSGTSGTLFYEQYF. For the CDR3, the DNA is TGTGCCAGCAGCGGGACTAGCGGGACGCTCTTCTACGAGCAGTACTTC.